The rows below give T cell receptor beta chains drawn from one sample of a study of T cell responses to AZD1222 COVID-19 vaccine. Method: immunoSEQ multiplex PCR; TCRdb's copy keeps in-frame clones and lacks some. The table includes 75,000 to 85,000 clones, around three quarters detected once. This specimen consisted of peripheral blood, obtained 28 days after the second dose of the MenACWY control vaccine. The receptors derive from an adult who received the MenACWY meningococcal vaccine as a control. The CDR3 runs from the conserved cysteine through the conserved F or W. Fields, in order: CDR3 length, clone size, V gene, D gene, J gene, CDR3 DNA, CDR3 protein. The D gene is left open where the match is weak. Not all rows give a size; the values are once, few, many and, for expanded clones, a class.

>16|few|TRBV12-5|-|TRBJ1-6
TGTGCTAGTGGTTTCCATCAGGGCGGGTATAATTCACCCCTCCACTTT
CASGFHQGGYNSPLHF
>13|-|TRBV5-1|-|TRBJ2-1
TGCGCCAGCAGCTTGGTTCCCAATAATGAGCAGTTCTTC
CASSLVPNNEQFF
>14|-|TRBV11-3|TRBD2|TRBJ2-3
TGTGCCAGCAGCTCTACTAGCGGGACAGATACGCAGTATTTT
CASSSTSGTDTQYF
>14|-|TRBV7-9|TRBD1|TRBJ2-7
TGTGCCAGCAGCTTAACCCGGGACAGCTACGAGCAGTACTTC
CASSLTRDSYEQYF
>15|once|TRBV30|TRBD1|TRBJ1-1
TGTGCCTGGAGTGTACCGGACAGGGGTAGAACTGAAGCTTTCTTT
CAWSVPDRGRTEAFF
>14|many|TRBV5-1|TRBD2|TRBJ2-1
TGCGCCAGCAGCTCGGGGACGGGAGGTCGTGAGCAGTTCTTC
CASSSGTGGREQFF
>16|-|TRBV7-9|TRBD2|TRBJ2-7
TGTGCCAGCAGCCCTCCGCCTAGCGGGAGAACCTACGAGCAGTACTTC
CASSPPPSGRTYEQYF
>12|-|TRBV5-8|-|TRBJ1-2
TGTGCCAGCAGCTTGTATGGCGATGGCTACACCTTC
CASSLYGDGYTF
>16|-|TRBV28|-|TRBJ1-4
TGTGCCAGCAGTGGGGTGGGGCTTTCAACTAATGAAAAACTGTTTTTT
CASSGVGLSTNEKLFF
>15|-|TRBV5-1|-|TRBJ1-3
TGCGCCAGCAGCTCGACGGGGGGTTCTGGAAACACCATATATTTT
CASSSTGGSGNTIYF
>16|-|TRBV6-2/TRBV6-3|-|TRBJ1-1
TGTGCCAGCAGTCCCGCCCCCAGACAGGCAAACACTGAAGCTTTCTTT
CASSPAPRQANTEAFF
>15|-|TRBV5-5|TRBD2|TRBJ2-3
TGTGCCAGCAGTCTTAGCGGGGCGCGCACAGATACGCAGTATTTT
CASSLSGARTDTQYF
>15|-|TRBV7-2|-|TRBJ1-1
TGTGCCAGCAGCACCGAAGCGGGGGGGAACACTGAAGCTTTCTTT
CASSTEAGGNTEAFF
>16|-|TRBV2|TRBD1|TRBJ1-4
TGTGCCAGCAGCTCCGGGACAGGGGGCGCGTTCGAAAAACTGTTTTTT
CASSSGTGGAFEKLFF
>15|-|TRBV6-5|-|TRBJ2-2
TGTGCCAGCAGTACTACAGGGTCGGTGGCCGGGGAGCTGTTTTTT
CASSTTGSVAGELFF
>14|-|TRBV4-2|-|TRBJ2-2
TGTGCCAGCAGGAGGGGGCGGGATGTCGGGGAGCTGTTTTTT
CASRRGRDVGELFF
>16|-|TRBV6-5|-|TRBJ1-4
TGTGCCAGCAGTTATGCCACTGGGGCTTCCGATGAAAAACTGTTTTTT
CASSYATGASDEKLFF
>13|-|TRBV19|-|TRBJ1-5
TGTGCCAGTAGTCTGAAGAGCAATCAGCCCCAGCATTTT
CASSLKSNQPQHF
>15|-|TRBV30|-|TRBJ1-2
TGTGCCTGGAGTGAGGACGGATTACCCGACTATGGCTACACCTTC
CAWSEDGLPDYGYTF
>13|few|TRBV5-1|-|TRBJ1-4
TGCGCCAGCAGCTTAGAAGGGAATGAAAAACTGTTTTTT
CASSLEGNEKLFF
>14|-|TRBV19|-|TRBJ2-4
TGTGCCAGTTCGTGGGGAGGAAGCAAAAACATTCAGTACTTC
CASSWGGSKNIQYF